This TCR beta chain originates from a study of T cell repertoires in cytomegalovirus infection. TCRdb processed the reads anew with MiXCR; each CDR3 protein has one entry. Of 500,000 or so distinct CDR3 sequences listed, 16% are singletons. The CDR3 is 12 amino acids. Germline values: CDR1 SGHRS, CDR2 YFSETQ. This clonotype was picked up many times. Germline and junction disagree at one end, which may indicate a read error. Sample: CD8+ T cells from PBMCs. This receptor was taken from a human donor in good health (CMV status not recorded). Some clones in this sample may be carry-over from other donors' samples. V gene TRBV5-1 combines with J gene TRBJ1-1, with unresolved D. CDR3 protein: CASSLEGSEAFF. The DNA of the CDR3 is TGTGCCAGCAGCTTAGAGGGTTCTGAAGCTTTCTTT.